This T cell receptor (beta chain) was profiled in a study of response to subunit inactivated influenza vaccine. The CDR3 has 16 residues. Per germline, CDR1 SGHDT and CDR2 YYEEEE. Trimming took 0 bases from V and 5 from J, leaving 17 bases between them. Study-level points and caveats: The authors suggested that few new T cells are recruited per seasonal influenza vaccination.

TCRdb processed the RT-PCR reads anew with MiXCR; each CDR3 protein has one entry. The table has about 500,000 distinct CDR3 sequences, about 15% seen once. Note on this clonotype: The antigen is unknown.

The TCR originated in a man between 50 and 75 years old who received an inactivated influenza vaccine. Sequenced here: CD4+ T cells sorted from PBMCs, sampled approximately 25 months after vaccination. V and J are TRBV5-6 and TRBJ2-5; D remains ambiguous. The CDR3 sequence is CASSLVGVDRTETQYF. The CDR3 DNA reads TGTGCCAGCAGCTTGGTTGGGGTGGATCGGACGGAGACCCAGTACTTC.